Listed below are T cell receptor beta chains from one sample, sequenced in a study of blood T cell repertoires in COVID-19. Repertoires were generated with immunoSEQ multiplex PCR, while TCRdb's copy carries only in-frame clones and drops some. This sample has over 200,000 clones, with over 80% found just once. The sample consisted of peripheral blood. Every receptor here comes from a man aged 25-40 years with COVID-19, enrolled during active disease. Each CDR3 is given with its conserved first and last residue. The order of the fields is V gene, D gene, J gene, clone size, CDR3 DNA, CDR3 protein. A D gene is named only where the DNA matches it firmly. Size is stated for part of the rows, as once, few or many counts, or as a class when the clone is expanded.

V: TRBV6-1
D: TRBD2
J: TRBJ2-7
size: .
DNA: TGTGCCAGCAGTTCAGCGGGAGTTGGCTACGAGCAGTACTTC
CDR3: CASSSAGVGYEQYF

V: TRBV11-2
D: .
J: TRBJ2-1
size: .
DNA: TGTGCCAGCAGCCGCTCGACTAATGTGTTCTTC
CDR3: CASSRSTNVFF

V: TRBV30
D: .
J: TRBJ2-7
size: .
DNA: TGTGCCTGGGGCGGGGAAGGTTACTCCTACGAGCAGTACTTC
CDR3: CAWGGEGYSYEQYF

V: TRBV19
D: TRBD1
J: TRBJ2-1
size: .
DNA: TGTGCCAGTACTGCCGCGACAGGGTTAGGTGAGCAGTTCTTC
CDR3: CASTAATGLGEQFF

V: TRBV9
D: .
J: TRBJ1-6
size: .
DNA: TGTGCCAGCAGCGTAATGGTATCGGACCTCGGGGGACCCCTCCACTTT
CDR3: CASSVMVSDLGGPLHF

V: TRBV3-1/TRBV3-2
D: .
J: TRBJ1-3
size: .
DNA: TGTGCCAGCAGCCAAGATACGGGGGTCTCTGGAAACACCATATATTTT
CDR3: CASSQDTGVSGNTIYF

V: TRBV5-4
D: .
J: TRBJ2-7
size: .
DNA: TGTGCCAGCAGCTTGGTCTCAGGGCCTACCTACGAGCAGTACTTC
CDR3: CASSLVSGPTYEQYF

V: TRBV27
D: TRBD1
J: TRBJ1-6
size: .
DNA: TGTGCCAGCAGTCGGGACAGGGGAAATTCACCCCTCCACTTT
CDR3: CASSRDRGNSPLHF

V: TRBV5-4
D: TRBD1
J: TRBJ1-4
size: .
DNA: TGTGCCAGCAGCGAGGGACAGCCAACTAATGAAAAACTGTTTTTT
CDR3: CASSEGQPTNEKLFF

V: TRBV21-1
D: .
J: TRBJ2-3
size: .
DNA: TGTGCCCGAGATCTAGCGGGCCCAAAACATGAGCAGTATTTT
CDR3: CARDLAGPKHEQYF

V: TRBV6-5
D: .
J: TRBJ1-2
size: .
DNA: TGTGCCAGCAGACCTCCTGGGGGGAGTTATGGCTACACCTTC
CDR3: CASRPPGGSYGYTF

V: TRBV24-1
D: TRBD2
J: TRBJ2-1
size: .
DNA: TGTGCCACCCAAGCTGCGGGGGGCCTCGATGAGCAGTTCTTC
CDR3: CATQAAGGLDEQFF

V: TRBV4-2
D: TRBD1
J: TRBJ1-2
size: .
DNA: TGTGCCAGCAGCCAAGGACAGGGAGAGGGCGGTGGCTACACCTTC
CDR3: CASSQGQGEGGGYTF

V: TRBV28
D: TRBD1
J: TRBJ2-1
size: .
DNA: TGTGCCAGCAGTTTGCCCCGAGGGGGCACCTACAATGAGCAGTTCTTC
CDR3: CASSLPRGGTYNEQFF

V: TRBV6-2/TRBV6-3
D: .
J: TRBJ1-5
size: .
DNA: TGTGCCAGCAGTTACTCGTTAGGGGAACTTTGGAGCAATCAGCCCCAGCATTTT
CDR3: CASSYSLGELWSNQPQHF

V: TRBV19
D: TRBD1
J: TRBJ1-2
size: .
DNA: TGTGCCAGTAGTTTCCACCGGGACAGGGGGTACTATGGCTACACCTTC
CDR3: CASSFHRDRGYYGYTF

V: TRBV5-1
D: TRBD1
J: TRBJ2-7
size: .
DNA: TGCGCCAGCAGCTTGGGACAGGGCGCCCACGAGCAGTACTTC
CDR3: CASSLGQGAHEQYF

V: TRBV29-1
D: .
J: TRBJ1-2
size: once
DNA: TGCAGCGTTCATAGGGGCGCGGGAAACTATGGCTACACCTTC
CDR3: CSVHRGAGNYGYTF

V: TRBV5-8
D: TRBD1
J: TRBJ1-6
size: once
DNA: TGTGCCAGCAGCGCCGGACAGGGTGGGAATTCACCCCTCCACTTT
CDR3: CASSAGQGGNSPLHF

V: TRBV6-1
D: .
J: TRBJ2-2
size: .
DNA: TGTGCCAGCATGCGAGCCGGGGAGCTGTTTTTT
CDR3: CASMRAGELFF

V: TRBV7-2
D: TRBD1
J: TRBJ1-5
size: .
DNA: TGTGCCAGCAGCTCCGCCCAGGGGGCCAGGCAGCCCCAGCATTTT
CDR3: CASSSAQGARQPQHF

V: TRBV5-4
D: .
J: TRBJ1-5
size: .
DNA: TGTGCCAGCAGCTTGTGGCGGGCGGGCCAGCCCCAGCATTTT
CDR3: CASSLWRAGQPQHF

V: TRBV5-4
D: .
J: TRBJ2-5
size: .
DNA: TGTGCCAGCAGCCGGGGACTTGAAGAGACCCAGTACTTC
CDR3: CASSRGLEETQYF

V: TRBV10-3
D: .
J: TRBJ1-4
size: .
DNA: TGTGCCATCGGGCAGGAAAAACTGTTTTTT
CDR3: CAIGQEKLFF

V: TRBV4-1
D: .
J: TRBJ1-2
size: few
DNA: TGCGCCAGCAGCCAAGCGGTGGGCGGGAACTATGGCTACACCTTC
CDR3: CASSQAVGGNYGYTF

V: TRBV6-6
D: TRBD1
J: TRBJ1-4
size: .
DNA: TGTGCCAGCAGTCGCTCACAGGGGGCTAATGAAAAACTGTTTTTT
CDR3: CASSRSQGANEKLFF

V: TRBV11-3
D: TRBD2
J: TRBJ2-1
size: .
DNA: TGTGCCAGCAGCTTAGGTCTAGCGGGTTTCAATAAGCAGTTCTTC
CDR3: CASSLGLAGFNKQFF

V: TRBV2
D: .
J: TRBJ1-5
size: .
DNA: TGTGCCAGCAGTGAAGCCGACAGAATATACCAGCCCCAGCATTTT
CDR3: CASSEADRIYQPQHF

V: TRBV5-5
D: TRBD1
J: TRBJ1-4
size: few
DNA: TGTGCCAGCAGCGTACGGGACAGGGGATCTAATGAAAAACTGTTTTTT
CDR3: CASSVRDRGSNEKLFF

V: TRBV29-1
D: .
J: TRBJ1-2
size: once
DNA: TGCAGCGACGTCAGGGGTGGCTACACCTTC
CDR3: CSDVRGGYTF

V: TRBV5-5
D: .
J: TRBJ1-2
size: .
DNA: TGTGCCAGCAGCTCTCTCCGTCAGGGCCCTGGCTACACCTTC
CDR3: CASSSLRQGPGYTF

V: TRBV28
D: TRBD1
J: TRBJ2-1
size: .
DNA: TGTGCCAGCAGTTTACAGGGGGAAAATTACAATGAGCAGTTCTTC
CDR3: CASSLQGENYNEQFF

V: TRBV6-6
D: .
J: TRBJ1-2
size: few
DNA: TGTGCCAGCAGTCTCCATACTCCGGGGGGCGCTGGGTATGGCTACACCTTC
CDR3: CASSLHTPGGAGYGYTF

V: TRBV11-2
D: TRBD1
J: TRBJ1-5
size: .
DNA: TGTGCCAGCAGCTCGCTACAGGGGCTGGGACAGCCCCAGCATTTT
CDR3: CASSSLQGLGQPQHF

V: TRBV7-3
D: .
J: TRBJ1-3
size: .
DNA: TGTGCCAGCAGCCTGGACTGGGGAGACACCATATATTTT
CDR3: CASSLDWGDTIYF

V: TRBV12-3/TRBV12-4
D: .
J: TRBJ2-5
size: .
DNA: TGTGCCAGCAGTTTGCACTATGTTTTCCAGTACTTC
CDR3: CASSLHYVFQYF

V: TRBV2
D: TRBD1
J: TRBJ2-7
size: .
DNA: TGTGCCAGCAGTGAAGAGGGACAGGGCGAGCAGTACTTC
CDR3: CASSEEGQGEQYF

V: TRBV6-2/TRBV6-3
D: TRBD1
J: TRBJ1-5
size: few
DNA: TGTGCCAGCAGTTCAAACGACAGGGGGCTAGGGAATCAGCCCCAGCATTTT
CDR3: CASSSNDRGLGNQPQHF

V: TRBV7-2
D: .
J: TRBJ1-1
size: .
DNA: TGTGCCAGCAGCTTAGATTTAGTGAGCACTGAAGCTTTCTTT
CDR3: CASSLDLVSTEAFF

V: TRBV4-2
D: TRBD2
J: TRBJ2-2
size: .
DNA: TGTGCCAGCAGCCAAGATATCGCGGGAGAGGCCGGGGAGCTGTTTTTT
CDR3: CASSQDIAGEAGELFF

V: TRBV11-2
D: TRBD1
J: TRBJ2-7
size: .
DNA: TGTGCCAGCAGCTTATACCCGGGCAGGGGGCCCTACGGGGCCGAGCAGTACTTC
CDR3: CASSLYPGRGPYGAEQYF

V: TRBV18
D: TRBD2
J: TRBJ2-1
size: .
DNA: TGTGCCAGCTCACCTCAAGGACTAGCGGGAGGGCCGGCCTACAATGAGCAGTTCTTC
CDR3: CASSPQGLAGGPAYNEQFF